Below, 14 T cell receptor beta chains from the same sample are listed, as sequenced in a study of CD8 T cells in ankylosing spondylitis. Each CDR3 protein gets one entry after TCRdb re-called the 5' RACE reads with MiXCR. This table holds under 300,000 distinct CDR3 sequences, roughly 10% found once. Sequencing was carried out using blood, either unsorted or a sorted T cell fraction (not recorded which). Receptor source: a male donor with ankylosing spondylitis or in good health (not recorded which).

This clonotype appeared a few times. The gene calls are TRBV29-1 and TRBJ2-7; no reliable D call. This CDR3 region has 10 residues. With 5 bases removed from V and 4 bases from J, the gap between germline ends came to 6 bases. The germline CDR1 and CDR2 sequences are SQVTM and ANQGSEA. Here the CDR3 reads CSVSEYEQYF. For the CDR3, the DNA is TGCAGCGTTTCCGAATACGAGCAGTACTTC.

As regards this clonotype: Germline is not matched at one junction end, which may reflect a read error. CDR3 in amino acids: CASSSGQGTGVLFF. DNA for the CDR3: TGTGCCAGCAGTTCGGGACAGGGGACCGGGGTGCTGTTTTTT. The genes are TRBV6-5 and TRBJ2-2; the match to TRBD1 covers 10 bases. Looked up from germline, CDR1 is MNHEY and CDR2 is SVGAGI. The CDR3 spans 14 residues.

The chain is built from TRBV1 and TRBJ2-1; whether TRBD1, the table's D call, matches the DNA was not checked. TRBV1 is given as a pseudogene. The CDR3 is 18 residues long. DNA of the CDR3: TGCACCAGCAGCCAAGACGGTGATGGGGGAGAGGGGGACAATGAGCAGTTCTTC. Translation: CTSSQDGDGGEGDNEQFF.

The J gene is TRBJ1-2, the V gene TRBV6-1; D might be TRBD1 (5 bases). Looked up from germline, CDR1 is MNHNS and CDR2 is SASEGT. The CDR3 loop spans 14 amino acids. V was cut by 1 base and J by 8 bases, with 14 bases left in between. CDR3 amino acids: CASSEGRGISGYTF. DNA for the CDR3: TGTGCCAGCAGTGAAGGTCGGGGGATTAGCGGCTACACCTTC.

To note about this clonotype: Its ends do not fully match the called genes, so a read error is possible. V gene TRBV2 combines with J gene TRBJ2-7; 9 positions match TRBD1. CDR3 length: 13 amino acids. Germline V CDR1 and CDR2: SNHLY, FYNNEI. This CDR3 is CASPGQGSYEQHF. The CDR3 DNA follows: TGTGCCAGCCCGGGACAGGGATCCTACGAGCAGCACTTC.

This clonotype was detected ten times or more. The chain carries TRBV5-1 and TRBJ2-1; 11 positions match TRBD2. This CDR3 contains 16 residues. The germline V gene has CDR1 SGHRS and CDR2 YFSETQ. J lost 13 bases, V lost 0 bases, and 12 bases had no gene match. The CDR3: CASSLDVAGGRVRQFF. DNA of the CDR3: TGCGCCAGCAGCTTGGACGTAGCGGGGGGGCGGGTTAGACAGTTCTTC.

In this sample, this clonotype turned up many times. The V call is TRBV29-1, the J call TRBJ2-1; D unclear. The CDR3 length is 11 residues. Germline CDR1 and CDR2: SQVTM and ANQGSEA. V dropped 5 bases and J dropped 4 bases, with 6 bases sitting between them. CDR3 DNA sequence: TGCAGCGTTAGACTTTACAATGAGCAGTTCTTC. This sequence encodes CSVRLYNEQFF.

This clonotype was recorded many times. The rearrangement uses TRBV4-1 and TRBJ2-3, with TRBD1 identical over 8 bases. Germline CDR1 MGHRA, CDR2 YSYEKL. The V and J ends lost 1 base and 1 base, in that order; junction bases with no gene match: 4. CDR3 size: 16 residues. The CDR3 sequence: CASSQVAGQGTDTQYF. CDR3 DNA: TGCGCCAGCAGCCAAGTGGCGGGACAGGGCACAGATACGCAGTATTTT.

This clonotype was observed many times. V and J are TRBV6-5 and TRBJ2-3; D possibly matches TRBD1 or TRBD2 (6 bases each). Germline CDR1 and CDR2: MNHEY and SVGAGI. The ends were cut back, 0 bases at V and 6 bases at J, with 13 bases in the middle. The CDR3 runs to 15 residues. CDR3 loop: CASSYSNGGVDTQYF. Written as DNA, the CDR3 is TGTGCCAGCAGTTACTCGAACGGGGGCGTGGATACGCAGTATTTT.

At least ten counts were recorded for this clonotype. This sequence joins TRBV10-3 and TRBJ2-5, with TRBD2 matching 14 bases. CDR3 size: 16 residues. Germline V gene data show CDR1 as ENHRY and CDR2 as SYGVKD. V lost 6 bases and J lost 4; bases outside the gene matches: 7. The CDR3 loop is CAISPKTSGRAETQYF. The CDR3 region has the DNA TGTGCCATCAGCCCTAAGACTAGCGGGAGGGCAGAGACCCAGTACTTC.

This clonotype occurred many times. The chain employs TRBV5-1 and TRBJ2-2, with 9 bases identical to TRBD2. The ends lost 5 bases at V and 2 bases at J; junction bases unmatched: 4. This CDR3 spans 15 amino acids. Germline CDR1 reads SGHRS; CDR2 reads YFSETQ. The CDR3 region is CASSWTSENTGELFF. The DNA for the CDR3 is TGCGCCAGCAGTTGGACTAGCGAAAACACCGGGGAGCTGTTTTTT.

This clonotype has more than one count but fewer than ten. The chain joins TRBV5-1 to TRBJ2-2; D possibly corresponds to TRBD2 (6 bases). Trimming stripped 2 bases from V and 5 bases from J, with 16 bases between. The CDR3 is 16 amino acids. The germline V gene encodes CDR1 SGHRS and CDR2 YFSETQ. The CDR3 DNA reads TGCGCCAGCAGCTTTGGAGGGACCCCCCAAACCGGGGAGCTGTTTTTT. It codes for CASSFGGTPQTGELFF.

This clonotype has ten or more counts. The chain couples TRBV7-8 to TRBJ2-3, with D tentatively TRBD2 (7 bases). V was shortened by 3 bases and J by 5 bases, with 18 bases between the two germline ends. This CDR3 region has 16 residues. The V gene's germline CDR1 is SGHVS and CDR2 FQNEAQ. CDR3 sequence (DNA): TGTGCCAGCAGCTTGCGGGGGCAGGGAGGGATAGATACGCAGTATTTT. Its protein product is CASSLRGQGGIDTQYF.

This clonotype has more than one count but fewer than ten. This chain uses TRBV20-1 with TRBJ1-1; 11 bases match TRBD1. Germline lookup yields CDR1 DFQATT and CDR2 SNEGSKA (reference sequence). The CDR3 runs 15 residues. The junction had 13 bases not matched to a gene; V was cut back by 6 bases and J by 7 bases. The CDR3 protein is CSARVSGQGVGEAFF. The CDR3 DNA sequence: TGCAGTGCCAGGGTTTCGGGACAGGGGGTTGGTGAAGCTTTCTTT.